These 16 T cell receptor beta chains share one sample of origin, sequenced in a study of post-analysis software for immune sequencing data. Study results and caveats: Patients showed TRBV5-6, TRBV5-1 and TRBV20-1 among 4 or 5 TRBV segments more frequent than in controls.

Each TCR beta cDNA library carried unique molecular identifiers. Via MiXCR, TCRdb re-called the PCR reads, giving one row per CDR3 protein. The sample includes fewer than 850,000 distinct CDR3 sequences, under 60% of them seen just once. Which antigens these TCRs recognize remains unknown. The sequencing sample was made of blood. The receptors come from a girl between 5 and 17 years old with multiple sclerosis.

At least ten counts were recorded for this clonotype. V is TRBV20-1 and J is TRBJ1-5, with no clear D. Germline CDR1 is DFQATT and CDR2 is SNEGSKA (reference sequence). CDR3 length: 14 residues. V was clipped by 5 bases and J by 4 bases, with 15 bases between them. The CDR3 loop is CSALHGPINQPQHF. CDR3 DNA sequence: TGCAGTGCTTTGCACGGGCCGATAAATCAGCCCCAGCATTTT.

V is TRBV20-1 and J is TRBJ1-5; TRBD1 is a possible D gene (5 bases). From germline, CDR1 is DFQATT and CDR2 SNEGSKA (reference sequence). V shed 6 bases and J shed 5 bases, with 17 bases lying between them. The CDR3 is 14 residues long. CDR3 amino acids: CSAPRGTGDQPQHF. In DNA, the CDR3 is TGCAGTGCGCCCCGTGGGACGGGGGATCAGCCCCAGCATTTT.

This clonotype has only a few counts. This chain uses TRBV29-1 with TRBJ2-1, with 8 positions matching TRBD2. The CDR3 consists of 13 residues. CDR1 SQVTM and CDR2 ANQGSEA come from the germline V gene. Trimming removed 7 bases from V and 10 bases from J; junction bases left unmatched: 12. CDR3 nucleotide sequence: TGCAGCGCCACCATAGCGGGATCCGAGGAGCAGTTCTTC. Residues: CSATIAGSEEQFF.

The gene calls are TRBV7-2 and TRBJ2-1, with D possibly being TRBD1 or TRBD2 (5 bases each). The V gene lost 0 bases and the J gene lost 14 bases, with 11 bases spanning the gap. The CDR3 runs 12 residues. Looked up from germline, CDR1 is SGHTA and CDR2 is FQGNSA. The CDR3 protein is CASSLAREREFF. The CDR3 region has the DNA TGTGCCAGCAGCTTAGCCAGGGAGCGTGAGTTCTTC.

The chain joins TRBV12-3 or TRBV12-4 to TRBJ2-5, with a possible D match to TRBD2 (5 bases). The J call is uncertain, as TRBJ2-7 better fits the DNA end. The CDR3 loop spans 14 amino acids. CDR3 DNA: TGTGCCAGCAGTTTAAGCGGATTTGACTACGAGCAGTACTTC. Residues: CASSLSGFDYEQYF.

The rearrangement links TRBV14 to TRBJ1-2; D gene ambiguous. V was cut by 0 bases and J by 4 bases, with 6 bases left in between. Germline lookup yields CDR1 SGHDN and CDR2 FVKESK. This CDR3 is 13 amino acids long. The CDR3, as DNA: TGTGCCAGCAGCCAAGATGATGTCTATGGCTACACCTTC. Its translation is CASSQDDVYGYTF.

CDR3 sequence reads: CASQSEADTQYF. Written as DNA, the CDR3 is TGTGCCAGCCAGTCGGAGGCAGATACGCAGTATTTT. The J gene is TRBJ2-3, the V gene TRBV5-5, with D possibly matching TRBD2 (5 bases). This CDR3 is built from 12 residues. CDR1 is SGHKS, CDR2 YYEKEE, per germline (reference sequence). V dropped 7 bases and J dropped 4 bases, with 10 bases sitting between them.

The gene calls are TRBV9 and TRBJ1-2, with D possibly TRBD1 on 5 matching bases. This CDR3 comprises 12 residues. Germline V CDR1 and CDR2: SGDLS, YYNGEE. Trimming pared 5 bases from V and 5 bases from J, leaving 10 bases between. This chain's CDR3 is CASRGEDYGYTF. The DNA of the CDR3 is TGTGCCAGCAGGGGGGAAGATTATGGCTACACCTTC.

The genes are TRBV20-1 and TRBJ2-5; no clear D gene. The J call may be incorrect, as the DNA end agrees better with TRBJ2-7. The V gene's germline CDR1 is DFQATT and CDR2 SNEGSKA (reference sequence). The CDR3 loop spans 14 amino acids. The CDR3, as DNA: TGCAGTGCTACTAATATTTTGGGGATGAACGAGCAGTACTTC. This encodes CSATNILGMNEQYF.

V gene TRBV7-2 combines with J gene TRBJ1-5, with D hard to call. The CDR3 has 13 residues. Trimming left V 1 base short and J 7 bases short, with 8 bases between. Per germline, CDR1 SGHTA and CDR2 FQGNSA. The chain's CDR3 is CASSLDPRQPQHF. CDR3 DNA: TGTGCCAGCAGCTTAGATCCCCGGCAGCCCCAGCATTTT.

V is TRBV3-1 and J is TRBJ2-5; D perhaps matches TRBD2 (7 bases). CDR1 is LGHDT, CDR2 YNNKEL, per germline (reference sequence). Trimming removed 3 bases at V and 2 bases at J, with 16 bases between. The CDR3 runs 16 residues. This CDR3 is CASSHLRGAAQETQYF. For the CDR3, the DNA is TGTGCCAGCAGCCATCTCCGGGGGGCAGCGCAAGAGACCCAGTACTTC.

The rearrangement links TRBV7-2 to TRBJ2-5; 10 nucleotides align to TRBD1. The V gene end was trimmed by 5 bases and the J gene end by 0 bases; junction bases not matched to a gene: 18. The germline gives CDR1 SGHTA, CDR2 FQGNSA. This CDR3 has 20 residues. The CDR3 spells CASSTRQGARNSGNQETQYF. The CDR3 coding sequence is TGTGCCAGCAGCACTCGACAGGGGGCGCGGAATAGCGGGAACCAAGAGACCCAGTACTTC.

The chain combines TRBV6-2 or TRBV6-3 with TRBJ2-7; D may be TRBD2 (5 bases). V gave up 4 bases and J gave up 2 bases, with 12 bases separating them. The CDR3 spans 14 residues. Germline loops: CDR1 MNHEY, CDR2 SVGEGT. CDR3 bases: TGTGCCAGCAGTTCTGCGGGTAAAGCCTACGAGCAGTACTTC. Translating it yields CASSSAGKAYEQYF.

This clonotype was observed a handful of times. V and J are TRBV6-1 and TRBJ2-3, with D possibly called TRBD1 or TRBD2 (5 bases each). The V gene lost 9 bases and the J gene lost 2 bases, with 12 bases spanning the gap. The germline V gene has CDR1 MNHNS and CDR2 SASEGT. The length of the CDR3 is 13 residues. In nucleotides, the CDR3 is TGTGCCAGTCTCTTGGGGGTCACAGATACGCAGTATTTT. Its protein is CASLLGVTDTQYF.

This clonotype was recorded a few times. The rearrangement joins TRBV27 to TRBJ2-1; D uncertain. CDR1 is MNHEY, CDR2 SMNVEV, per germline (reference sequence). CDR3 size: 13 residues. V lost 2 bases to trimming and J lost 7 bases, with 9 bases between them. The CDR3 bases are TGTGCCAGCAGTTTACTACCGGCAAATGAGCAGTTCTTC. Translation gives CASSLLPANEQFF.

This clonotype turned up a few times. The chain couples TRBV11-3 to TRBJ2-5; TRBD2 matches 9 bases. With the DNA end fitting TRBJ2-7 better, the J assignment may be wrong. The CDR3 extends over 15 amino acids. Germline V gene lookup returns CDR1 SGHNT and CDR2 YENEEA. CDR3 residues: CASSLNSGSPHEQYF. Here the CDR3 DNA reads TGTGCCAGCAGCTTGAATAGCGGGAGTCCCCACGAGCAGTACTTC.